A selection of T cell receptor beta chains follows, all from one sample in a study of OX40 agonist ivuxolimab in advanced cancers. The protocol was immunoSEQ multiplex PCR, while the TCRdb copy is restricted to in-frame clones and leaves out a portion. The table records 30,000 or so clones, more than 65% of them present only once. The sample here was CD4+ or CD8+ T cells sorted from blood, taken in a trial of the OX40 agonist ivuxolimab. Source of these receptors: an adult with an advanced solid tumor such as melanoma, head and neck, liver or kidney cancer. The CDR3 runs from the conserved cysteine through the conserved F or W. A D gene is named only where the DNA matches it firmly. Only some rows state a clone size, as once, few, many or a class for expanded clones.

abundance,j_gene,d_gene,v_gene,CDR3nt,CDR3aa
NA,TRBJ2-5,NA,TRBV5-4,TGTGCCAGCAGCAACCGGGATCAAGAGACCCAGTACTTC,CASSNRDQETQYF
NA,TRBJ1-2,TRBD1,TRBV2,TGTGCCAGCAGTTGGGACAGGAACTATGGCTACACCTTC,CASSWDRNYGYTF
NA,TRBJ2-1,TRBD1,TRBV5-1,TGCGCCAGCAGCGACAGGGCTTTAGGCAACAATGAGCAGTTCTTC,CASSDRALGNNEQFF
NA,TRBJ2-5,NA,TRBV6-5,TGTGCCAGCACTTCTACACTAGCTCCGGAGACCCAGTACTTC,CASTSTLAPETQYF
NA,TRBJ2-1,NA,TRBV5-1,TGCGCCAGCAGCCCTGAAAGTGGGGCCTACAATGAGCAGTTCTTC,CASSPESGAYNEQFF
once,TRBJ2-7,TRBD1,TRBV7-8,TGTGCCAGCAGAGAGAGGCGGGTAGGACAGGGAGGCGAGCAGTACTTC,CASRERRVGQGGEQYF
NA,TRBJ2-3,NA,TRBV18,TGTGCCAGCTCACCAGGGCGGGTGAGCACAGATACGCAGTATTTT,CASSPGRVSTDTQYF
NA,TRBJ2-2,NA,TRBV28,TGTGCCAGCAGTTTGAATATGGGAGCTACCGGGGAGCTGTTTTTT,CASSLNMGATGELFF
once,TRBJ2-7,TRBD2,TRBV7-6,TGTGCCAGCAGCTTAGAAACTGGTGGAGCGGGGGGGCTCTACGAGCAGTACTTC,CASSLETGGAGGLYEQYF
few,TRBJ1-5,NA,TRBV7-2,TGTGCCAGCAGCTTCGCGGACAGTAATCAGCCCCAGCATTTT,CASSFADSNQPQHF
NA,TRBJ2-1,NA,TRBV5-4,TGTGCCAGCAGTCATACCCCTAACAATGAGCAGTTCTTC,CASSHTPNNEQFF
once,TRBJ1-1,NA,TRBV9,NA,CASSVGVGSDLTFF
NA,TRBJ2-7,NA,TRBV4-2,TGTGCCAGCAGCTTGGGCAGTTTCGAGCAGTACTTC,CASSLGSFEQYF
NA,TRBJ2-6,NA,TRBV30,TGTGCCTGGAGGAGGGGTTGGACCTCTGGGGCCAACGTCCTGACTTTC,CAWRRGWTSGANVLTF
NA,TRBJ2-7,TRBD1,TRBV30,TGTGCCTGGAGCTCCGGGACAGGGGTAAGAAGGTACGAGCAGTACTTC,CAWSSGTGVRRYEQYF
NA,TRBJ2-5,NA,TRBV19,TGTGCCAGTAGCTCGTCCCCCGAGACCCAGTACTTC,CASSSSPETQYF
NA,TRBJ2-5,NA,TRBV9,TGTGCCAGCAGCATGATGCAGGGCGGGACCCAGTACTTC,CASSMMQGGTQYF
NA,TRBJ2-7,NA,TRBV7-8,TGTGCCAGCAGCGCTGGACAGTCCTACGAGCAGTACTTC,CASSAGQSYEQYF
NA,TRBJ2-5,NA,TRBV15,TGTGCCACAACCCGGGACGGAACTCAAGAGACCCAGTACTTC,CATTRDGTQETQYF
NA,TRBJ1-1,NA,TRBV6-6,TGTGCCACCAACACCGTGAACACTGAAGCTTTCTTT,CATNTVNTEAFF
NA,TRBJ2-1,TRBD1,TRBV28,TGTGCCAGCAGTGACCCGACAGGGAGCTCCTACAATGAGCAGTTCTTC,CASSDPTGSSYNEQFF
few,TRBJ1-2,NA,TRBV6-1,TGTGCCAGCAGTCGATACAGGGAGGACTATGGCTACACCTTC,CASSRYREDYGYTF
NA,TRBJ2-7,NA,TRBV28,TGTGCCAGCAGTTTAACTGTTTCCTACGAGCAGTACTTC,CASSLTVSYEQYF
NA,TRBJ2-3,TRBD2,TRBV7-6,TGTGCCAGCAGCTTCGGGGAGGGGGATACGCAGTATTTT,CASSFGEGDTQYF
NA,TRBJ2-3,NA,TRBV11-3,TGTGCCAGCAGCTCCGAGGGAGATACGCAGTATTTT,CASSSEGDTQYF
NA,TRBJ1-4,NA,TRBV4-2,TGTGCCAGCAGCCTTGGGCAGGACGGTGAAAAACTGTTTTTT,CASSLGQDGEKLFF
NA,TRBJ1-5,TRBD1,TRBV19,TGTGCCAGTACCCAGGGGGCAGGCGCCAATCAGCCCCAGCATTTT,CASTQGAGANQPQHF
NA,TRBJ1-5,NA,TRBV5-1,TGCGCCAGCAGCTTGGACGGGGCCGGCAATCAGCCCCAGCATTTT,CASSLDGAGNQPQHF
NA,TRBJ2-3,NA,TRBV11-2,TGTGCCAGCAGTACGGGACTCACCGAAGATACGCAGTATTTT,CASSTGLTEDTQYF
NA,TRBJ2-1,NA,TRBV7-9,TGTGCCAGCAGCTCGTTCAATCCGACTAAACCCTATCACCACCAGCAGGGGTTCTTC,CASSSFNPTKPYHHQQGFF
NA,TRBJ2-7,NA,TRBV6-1,TGTGCCAGCAGTGGACGTACGGGTCCAAGGGGGGAGCAGTACTTC,CASSGRTGPRGEQYF
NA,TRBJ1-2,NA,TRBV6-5,TGTGCCAGCAGTTCGGACACTAACTATGGCTACACCTTC,CASSSDTNYGYTF
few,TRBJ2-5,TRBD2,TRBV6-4,TGTGCCAGGTCCGGGTTGAAAGGCGGGGGGGAAGAGACCCAGTACTTC,CARSGLKGGGEETQYF
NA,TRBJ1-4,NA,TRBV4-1,TGCGCCAGCAGCCCCCGACAGACAGATGAAAAACTGTTTTTT,CASSPRQTDEKLFF
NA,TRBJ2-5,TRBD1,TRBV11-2,TGTGCCAGCAGCTTCAGGGGGCGCATGGGAGAGACCCAGTACTTC,CASSFRGRMGETQYF
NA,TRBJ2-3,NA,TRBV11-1,TGTGCCAGCAGCCCCCGGGGGGCGATGACAGATACGCAGTATTTT,CASSPRGAMTDTQYF
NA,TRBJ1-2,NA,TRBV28,TGTGCCAGCAGTTCCCGGGGAAGAGGCTACACCTTC,CASSSRGRGYTF
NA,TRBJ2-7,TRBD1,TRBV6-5,TGTGCCAGCAGTTACGCCCGCGGGACAGGGACCTACGAGCAGTACTTC,CASSYARGTGTYEQYF
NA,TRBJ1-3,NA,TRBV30,TGTGCCTGGTACCGCAGCCGCTCTGGAAACACCATATATTTT,CAWYRSRSGNTIYF
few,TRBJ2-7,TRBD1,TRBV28,TGTGCCAGCAGTTTAATTTCCCCCCGGGACAGATCCTACGAGCAGTACTTC,CASSLISPRDRSYEQYF
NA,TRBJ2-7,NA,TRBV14,TGTGCCAGCAGCCAAGTTAACGAACTAGTCTACGAGCAGTACTTC,CASSQVNELVYEQYF
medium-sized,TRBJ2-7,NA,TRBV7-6,TGTGCCAGCAGCCCGCAAGGCAGCCTCTACGAGCAGTACTTC,CASSPQGSLYEQYF
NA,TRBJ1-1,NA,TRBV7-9,TGTGCCAGCACTCCCGGGGACAACACTGAAGCTTTCTTT,CASTPGDNTEAFF
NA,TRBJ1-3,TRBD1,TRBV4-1,TGCGCCAGCAGCCCCCTCCCGACAGGGACTGGAAACACCATATATTTT,CASSPLPTGTGNTIYF
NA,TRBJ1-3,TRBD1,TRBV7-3,TGTGCCAGCAGCTTAAGAGCTCCGGGGACAGGGGGAAACACCATATATTTT,CASSLRAPGTGGNTIYF